This is a list of T cell receptor beta chains from one sample in a study of cytomegalovirus exposure and HLA in healthy donors. The protocol was immunoSEQ multiplex PCR, while the TCRdb copy is restricted to in-frame clones and leaves out a portion. This table has 170,000 or so clones, around 86% appearing once. Source material: PBMCs. Every receptor here comes from a man aged 45-65 years in good health and CMV-seronegative. The CDR3 runs from the conserved cysteine through the conserved F or W. A D gene is named only where the DNA matches it firmly. Not all rows give a size; the values are once, few, many and, for expanded clones, a class.

.	.	TRBJ1-1	TRBV5-5	TGTGCCTCAAAACTTCGGGGGAACACTGAAGCTTTCTTT	CASKLRGNTEAFF
.	.	TRBJ1-4	TRBV19	TGTGCCAGTAGTACTACAGGGAGTGAAAAACTGTTTTTT	CASSTTGSEKLFF
.	.	TRBJ2-3	TRBV5-4	TGTGCCAGCAGCTTGGGAGGGTCTGGGACAGATACGCAGTATTTT	CASSLGGSGTDTQYF
once	.	TRBJ2-7	TRBV2	TGTGCCAGCAGTGAAGCGGATGGGACAAAGCAGTACTTC	CASSEADGTKQYF
.	TRBD2	TRBJ2-1	TRBV4-2	TGTGCCAGCAGCCAAGATATAAGCGGGAGTTGGGGTGAGCAGTTCTTC	CASSQDISGSWGEQFF
.	.	TRBJ1-4	TRBV7-9	TGTGCCAGCAGCTTAGCCCGGGGGGATGAAAAACTGTTTTTT	CASSLARGDEKLFF
.	TRBD2	TRBJ2-7	TRBV18	TGTGCCAGCTCTAAATCAGGACTAGCTGGCGAGCAGTACTTC	CASSKSGLAGEQYF
.	TRBD1	TRBJ1-6	TRBV6-5	TGTGCCAGCTCCGGGACAGGGATGAATTCACCCCTCCACTTT	CASSGTGMNSPLHF
.	TRBD2	TRBJ2-1	TRBV4-3	TGCGCCAGCAGCGAAGAAGGATTAGCGGGAGGGAAAGGCGATGAGCAGTTCTTC	CASSEEGLAGGKGDEQFF
.	.	TRBJ1-4	TRBV7-2	TGTGCCAGCAGCTACAGCGGAGTTAATGAAAAACTGTTTTTT	CASSYSGVNEKLFF
.	.	TRBJ2-5	TRBV5-6	TGTGCCAGCAGCTTGGTGGCGGCCGGATTCCAAGAGACCCAGTACTTC	CASSLVAAGFQETQYF
.	TRBD1	TRBJ1-2	TRBV7-9	TGTGCCAGCAGCTCAAGTCAGGGGGGCTATGGCTACACCTTC	CASSSSQGGYGYTF
.	.	TRBJ2-5	TRBV29-1	TGCAGCGTTGAGATCGGTAGAGCGGCCCAGTACTTC	CSVEIGRAAQYF
.	.	TRBJ1-5	TRBV7-2	TGTGCCAGCAGCTTAGTAGGGGCTAATCAGCCCCAGCATTTT	CASSLVGANQPQHF
.	.	TRBJ2-3	TRBV19	TGTGCCAGTAGTATTTCTAGCAGTACAGATACGCAGTATTTT	CASSISSSTDTQYF
.	TRBD1	TRBJ1-2	TRBV19	TGTGCCAGTAGGACAGGGGGCAGAGGGATCGATGGCTACACCTTC	CASRTGGRGIDGYTF